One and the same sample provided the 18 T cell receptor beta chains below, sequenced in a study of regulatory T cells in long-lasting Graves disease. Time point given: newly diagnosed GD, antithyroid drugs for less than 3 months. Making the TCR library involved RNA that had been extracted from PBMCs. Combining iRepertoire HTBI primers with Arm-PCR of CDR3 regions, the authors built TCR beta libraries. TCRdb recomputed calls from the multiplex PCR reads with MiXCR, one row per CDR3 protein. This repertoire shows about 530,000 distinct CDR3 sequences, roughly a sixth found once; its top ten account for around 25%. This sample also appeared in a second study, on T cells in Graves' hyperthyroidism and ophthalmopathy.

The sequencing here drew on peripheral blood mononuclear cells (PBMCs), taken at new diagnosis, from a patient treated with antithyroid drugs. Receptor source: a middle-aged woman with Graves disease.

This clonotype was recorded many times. As DNA, the CDR3 is TGTGCCAGCAACATACAGGGCTCAACTAATGAAAAACTGTTTTTT. Amino acids: CASNIQGSTNEKLFF. This chain uses TRBV13 with TRBJ1-4; D may be TRBD1 (6 bases). The CDR3 loop spans 15 amino acids. CDR1 is PRHDT and CDR2 is FYEKMQ in the germline V gene (reference sequence). Trimming took 7 bases from V and 0 from J, leaving 12 bases between them.

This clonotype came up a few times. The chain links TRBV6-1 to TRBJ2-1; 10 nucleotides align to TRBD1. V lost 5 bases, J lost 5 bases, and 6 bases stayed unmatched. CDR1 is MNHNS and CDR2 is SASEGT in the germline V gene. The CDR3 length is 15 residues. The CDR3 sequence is CASSTWGTGDNEQFF. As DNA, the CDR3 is TGTGCCAGCAGTACCTGGGGGACAGGGGACAATGAGCAGTTCTTC.

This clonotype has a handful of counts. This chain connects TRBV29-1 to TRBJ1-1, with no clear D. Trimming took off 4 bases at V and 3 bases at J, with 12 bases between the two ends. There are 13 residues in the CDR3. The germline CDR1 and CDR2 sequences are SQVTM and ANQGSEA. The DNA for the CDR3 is TGCAGCGTTGTATCCAGGCACCACACTGAAGCTTTCTTT. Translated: CSVVSRHHTEAFF.

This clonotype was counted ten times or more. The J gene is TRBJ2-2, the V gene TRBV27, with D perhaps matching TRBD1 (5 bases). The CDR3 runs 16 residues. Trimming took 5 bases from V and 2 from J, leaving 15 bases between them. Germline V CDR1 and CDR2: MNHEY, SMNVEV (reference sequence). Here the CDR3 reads CASSPRVTVNTGELFF. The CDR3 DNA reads TGTGCCAGCAGTCCTAGGGTGACAGTCAACACCGGGGAGCTGTTTTTT.

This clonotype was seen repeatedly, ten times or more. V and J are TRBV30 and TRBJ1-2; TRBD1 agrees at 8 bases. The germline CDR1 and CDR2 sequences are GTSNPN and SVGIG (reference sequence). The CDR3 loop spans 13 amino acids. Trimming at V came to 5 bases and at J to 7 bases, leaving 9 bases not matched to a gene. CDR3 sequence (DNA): TGTGCCTGGGGCCGGGACAGGCCGTTTGGCTACACCTTC. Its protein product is CAWGRDRPFGYTF. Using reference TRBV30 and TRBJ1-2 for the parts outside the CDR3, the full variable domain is SQTIHQWPATLVQPVGSPLSLECTVEGTSNPNLYWYRQAAGRGLQLLFYSVGIGQISSEVPQNLSASRPQDRQFILSSKKLLLSDSGFYLCAWGRDRPFGYTFGSGTRLTVV.

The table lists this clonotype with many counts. CDR3 region: CASSWGVYNEQFF. DNA of the CDR3: TGTGCCAGCAGTTGGGGGGTATACAATGAGCAGTTCTTC. The chain has TRBV12-3 or TRBV12-4 and TRBJ2-1; D may be TRBD2 (6 bases). The CDR3 is made up of 13 amino acids. Trimming took off 4 bases at V and 4 bases at J, with 8 bases between the two ends.

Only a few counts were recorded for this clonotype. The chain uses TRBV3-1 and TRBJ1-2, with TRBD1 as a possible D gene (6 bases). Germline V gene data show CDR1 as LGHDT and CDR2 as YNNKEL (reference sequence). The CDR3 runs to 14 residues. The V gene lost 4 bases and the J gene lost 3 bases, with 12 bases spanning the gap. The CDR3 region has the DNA TGTGCCAGCAGCCCCACACAGGGTGACTATGGCTACACCTTC. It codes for CASSPTQGDYGYTF.

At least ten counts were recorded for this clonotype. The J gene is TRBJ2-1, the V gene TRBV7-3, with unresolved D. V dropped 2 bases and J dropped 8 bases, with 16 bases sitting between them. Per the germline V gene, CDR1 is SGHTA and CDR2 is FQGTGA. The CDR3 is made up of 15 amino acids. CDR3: CASSLRHDATYEQFF. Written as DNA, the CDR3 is TGTGCCAGCAGCTTACGGCACGATGCGACATATGAGCAGTTCTTC.

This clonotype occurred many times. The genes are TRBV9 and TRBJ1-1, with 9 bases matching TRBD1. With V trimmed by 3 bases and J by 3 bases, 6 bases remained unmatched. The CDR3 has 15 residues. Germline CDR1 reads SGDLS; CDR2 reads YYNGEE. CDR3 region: CASSAQDRGYTEAFF. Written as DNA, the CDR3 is TGTGCCAGCAGCGCCCAGGACAGGGGTTACACTGAAGCTTTCTTT.

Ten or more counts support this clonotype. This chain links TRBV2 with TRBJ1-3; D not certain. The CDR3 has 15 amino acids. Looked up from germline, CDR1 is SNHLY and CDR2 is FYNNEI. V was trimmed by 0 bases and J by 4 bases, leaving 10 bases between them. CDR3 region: CASSEALGRGNTIYF. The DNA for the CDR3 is TGTGCCAGCAGTGAAGCGCTGGGCAGAGGAAACACCATATATTTT.

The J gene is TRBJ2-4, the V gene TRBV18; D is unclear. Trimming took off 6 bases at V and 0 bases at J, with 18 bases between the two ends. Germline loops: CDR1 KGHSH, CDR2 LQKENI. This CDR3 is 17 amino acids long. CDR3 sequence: CASSGRAAVLAKNIQYF. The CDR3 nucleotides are TGTGCCAGCTCCGGACGGGCGGCTGTTCTAGCCAAAAACATTCAGTACTTC.

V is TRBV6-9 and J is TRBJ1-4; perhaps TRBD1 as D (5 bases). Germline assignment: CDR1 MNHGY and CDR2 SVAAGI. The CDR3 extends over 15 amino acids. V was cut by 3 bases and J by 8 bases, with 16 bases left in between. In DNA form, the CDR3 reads TGTGCCAGCAGTTACGGAAAACGGGGGACGGAAAAACTGTTTTTT. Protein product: CASSYGKRGTEKLFF.

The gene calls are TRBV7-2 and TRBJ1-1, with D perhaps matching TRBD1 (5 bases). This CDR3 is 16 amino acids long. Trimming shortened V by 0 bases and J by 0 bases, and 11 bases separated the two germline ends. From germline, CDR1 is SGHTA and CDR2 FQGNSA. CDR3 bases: TGTGCCAGCAGCTTAGCGGGACGAACTTTGAACACTGAAGCTTTCTTT. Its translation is CASSLAGRTLNTEAFF. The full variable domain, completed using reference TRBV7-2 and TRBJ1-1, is GAGVSQSPSNKVTEKGKDVELRCDPISGHTALYWYRQSLGQGLEFLIYFQGNSAPDKSGLPSDRFSAERTGGSVSTLTIQRTQQEDSAVYLCASSLAGRTLNTEAFFGQGTRLTVV.

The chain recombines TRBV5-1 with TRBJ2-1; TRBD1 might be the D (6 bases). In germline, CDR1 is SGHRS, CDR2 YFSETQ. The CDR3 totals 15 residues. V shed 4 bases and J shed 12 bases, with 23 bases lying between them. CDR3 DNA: TGCGCCAGCAGCCCCTCAGGGGCCTCCGATGTGGGGCAGTTCTTC. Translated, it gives CASSPSGASDVGQFF.

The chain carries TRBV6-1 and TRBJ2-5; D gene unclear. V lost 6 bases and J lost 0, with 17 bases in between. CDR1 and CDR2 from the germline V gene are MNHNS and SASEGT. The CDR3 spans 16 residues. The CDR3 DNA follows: TGTGCCAGCAGCGGTTTTGGTGGTCCGTACCAAGAGACCCAGTACTTC. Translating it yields CASSGFGGPYQETQYF.

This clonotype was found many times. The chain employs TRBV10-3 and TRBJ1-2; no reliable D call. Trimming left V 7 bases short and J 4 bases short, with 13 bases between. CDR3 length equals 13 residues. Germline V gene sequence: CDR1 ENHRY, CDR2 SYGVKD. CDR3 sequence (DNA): TGTGCCATCAACCCCGGGAGCCGCTATGGCTACACCTTC. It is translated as CAINPGSRYGYTF.

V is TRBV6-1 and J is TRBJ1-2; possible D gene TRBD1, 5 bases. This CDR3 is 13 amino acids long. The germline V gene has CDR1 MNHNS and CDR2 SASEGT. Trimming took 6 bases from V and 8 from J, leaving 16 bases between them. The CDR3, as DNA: TGTGCCAGCAGGACCGGGACCGCTGGCGGCTACACCTTC. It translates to CASRTGTAGGYTF.

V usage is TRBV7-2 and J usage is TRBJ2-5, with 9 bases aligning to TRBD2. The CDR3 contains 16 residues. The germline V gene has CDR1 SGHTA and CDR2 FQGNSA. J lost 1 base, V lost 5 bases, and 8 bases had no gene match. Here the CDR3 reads CASSTRLAACQETQYF. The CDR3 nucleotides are TGTGCCAGCAGCACCCGACTAGCGGCGTGCCAAGAGACCCAGTACTTC.